The T cell receptor beta chain under discussion was sequenced for a study of blood T cells in healthy people across ages. This clonotype was seen more than once but under ten times. V dropped 0 bases and J dropped 6 bases, with 11 bases sitting between them. The CDR3 sequence is 14 residues long. CDR1 LNHNV and CDR2 YYDKDF come from the germline V gene (reference sequence). Sample-barcoded 5' priming and a J-beta primer mix drove a second PCR of roughly 6 to 12 cycles. TCRdb reprocessed the 5' RACE reads via MiXCR and lists one record per CDR3 protein. The sample shows some 760,000 distinct CDR3 sequences, roughly 25% of them seen only once. The sample was also reused in another study, on T cells of mothers and their children.

Sequenced: blood. The chain has TRBV15 and TRBJ1-2; D is unresolved. This receptor was taken from a boy between 5 and 17 years old in good health. In DNA form, the CDR3 reads TGTGCCACCAGCAGAGAAGGGTTTAGTGATGGCTACACCTTC. It translates to CATSREGFSDGYTF.